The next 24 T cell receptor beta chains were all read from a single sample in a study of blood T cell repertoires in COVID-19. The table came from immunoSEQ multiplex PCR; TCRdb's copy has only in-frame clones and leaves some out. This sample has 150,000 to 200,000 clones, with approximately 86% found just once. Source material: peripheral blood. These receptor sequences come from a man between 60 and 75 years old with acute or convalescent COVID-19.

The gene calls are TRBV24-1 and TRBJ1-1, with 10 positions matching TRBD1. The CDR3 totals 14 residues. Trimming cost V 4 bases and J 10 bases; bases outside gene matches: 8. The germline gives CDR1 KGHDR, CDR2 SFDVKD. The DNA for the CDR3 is TGTGCCACCAGTGACCCCGGACAGGGGGATGGAGCTTTCTTT. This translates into CATSDPGQGDGAFF.

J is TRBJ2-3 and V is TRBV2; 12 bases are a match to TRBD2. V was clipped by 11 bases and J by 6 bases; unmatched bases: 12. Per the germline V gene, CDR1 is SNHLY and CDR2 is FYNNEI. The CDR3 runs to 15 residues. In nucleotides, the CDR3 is TGTGCCTCCAAGGCACTAGCGGGAGGACAGGATACGCAGTATTTT. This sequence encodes CASKALAGGQDTQYF.

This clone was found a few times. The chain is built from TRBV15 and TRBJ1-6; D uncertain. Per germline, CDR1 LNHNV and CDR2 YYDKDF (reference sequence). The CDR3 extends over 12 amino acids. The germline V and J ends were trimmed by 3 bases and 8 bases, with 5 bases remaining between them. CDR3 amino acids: CATSSRHSPLHF. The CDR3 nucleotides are TGTGCCACCAGCAGCAGGCATTCACCCCTCCACTTT.

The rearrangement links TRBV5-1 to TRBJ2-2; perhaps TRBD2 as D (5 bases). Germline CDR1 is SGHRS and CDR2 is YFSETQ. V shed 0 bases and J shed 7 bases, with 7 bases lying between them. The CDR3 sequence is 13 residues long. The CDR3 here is CASSLAEGGELFF. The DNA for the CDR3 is TGCGCCAGCAGCTTGGCTGAGGGCGGGGAGCTGTTTTTT.

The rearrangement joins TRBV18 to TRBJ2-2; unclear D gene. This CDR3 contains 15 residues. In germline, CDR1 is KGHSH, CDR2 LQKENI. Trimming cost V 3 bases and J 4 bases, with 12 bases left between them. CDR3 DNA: TGTGCCAGCTCACCGTTAAACACGGGCACCGGGGAGCTGTTTTTT. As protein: CASSPLNTGTGELFF.

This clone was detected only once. The CDR3: CASSWGTGGRVATEAFF. CDR3 nucleotide sequence: TGTGCCAGCAGCTGGGGGACAGGGGGAAGGGTGGCCACTGAAGCTTTCTTT. The chain combines TRBV7-8 with TRBJ1-1, with 11 bases matching TRBD1. Germline lookup yields CDR1 SGHVS and CDR2 FQNEAQ. V was pared by 4 bases and J by 4 bases, with 11 bases of the junction left unmatched. The CDR3 has 17 residues.

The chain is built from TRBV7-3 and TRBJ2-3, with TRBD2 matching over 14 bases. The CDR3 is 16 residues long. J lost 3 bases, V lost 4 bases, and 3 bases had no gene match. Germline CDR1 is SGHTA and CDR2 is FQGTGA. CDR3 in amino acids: CASSSTSGRATDTQYF. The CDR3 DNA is TGTGCCAGCAGCTCGACTAGCGGGAGGGCAACAGATACGCAGTATTTT.

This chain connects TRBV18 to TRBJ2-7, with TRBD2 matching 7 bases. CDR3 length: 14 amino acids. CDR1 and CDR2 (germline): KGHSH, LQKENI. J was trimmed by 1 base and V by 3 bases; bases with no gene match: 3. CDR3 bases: TGTGCCAGCTCACCGGACGGGGGGTCCTACGAGCAGTACTTC. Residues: CASSPDGGSYEQYF.

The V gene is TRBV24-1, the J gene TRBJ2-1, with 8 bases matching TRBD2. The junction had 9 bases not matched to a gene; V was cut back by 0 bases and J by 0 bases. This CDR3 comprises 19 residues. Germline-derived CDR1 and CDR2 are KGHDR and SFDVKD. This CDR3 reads CATSDLGTPGTSSYNEQFF. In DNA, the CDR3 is TGTGCCACCAGTGATTTGGGTACACCCGGGACTAGCTCCTACAATGAGCAGTTCTTC.

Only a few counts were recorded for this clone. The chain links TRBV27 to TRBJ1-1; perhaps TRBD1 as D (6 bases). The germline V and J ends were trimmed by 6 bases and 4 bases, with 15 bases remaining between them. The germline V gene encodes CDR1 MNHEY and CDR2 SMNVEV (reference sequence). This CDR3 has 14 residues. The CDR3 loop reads CASRRGGLSTEAFF. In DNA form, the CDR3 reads TGTGCCAGCAGGCGGGGGGGGCTGAGCACTGAAGCTTTCTTT.

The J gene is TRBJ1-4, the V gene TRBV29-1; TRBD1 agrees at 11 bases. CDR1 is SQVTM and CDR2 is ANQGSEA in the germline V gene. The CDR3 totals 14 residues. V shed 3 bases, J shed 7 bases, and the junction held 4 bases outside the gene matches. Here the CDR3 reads CSVELGTGGEKLFF. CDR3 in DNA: TGCAGCGTTGAGCTGGGGACAGGGGGTGAAAAACTGTTTTTT.

CDR3 residues: CASSPYRGQRGQPQHF. The CDR3, as DNA: TGTGCCAGCAGTCCGTACCGGGGCCAGAGGGGGCAGCCCCAGCATTTT. V is TRBV27 and J is TRBJ1-5; weak D call: TRBD1 (6 bases). The CDR3 contains 16 residues. V lost 5 bases to trimming and J lost 7 bases, with 21 bases between them. Germline CDR1 and CDR2: MNHEY and SMNVEV (reference sequence).

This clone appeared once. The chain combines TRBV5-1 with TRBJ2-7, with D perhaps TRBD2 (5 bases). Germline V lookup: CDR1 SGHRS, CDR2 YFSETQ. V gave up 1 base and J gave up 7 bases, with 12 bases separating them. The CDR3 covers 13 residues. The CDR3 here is CASSLTRVGEQYF. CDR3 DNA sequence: TGCGCCAGCAGCTTGACGAGGGTAGGAGAGCAGTACTTC.

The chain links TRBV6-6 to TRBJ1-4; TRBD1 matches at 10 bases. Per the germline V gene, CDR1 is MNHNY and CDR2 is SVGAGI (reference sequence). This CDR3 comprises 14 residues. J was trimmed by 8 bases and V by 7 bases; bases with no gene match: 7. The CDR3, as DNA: TGTGCCAGCACCCCGACAGGGGGCCGGGAAAAACTGTTTTTT. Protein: CASTPTGGREKLFF.

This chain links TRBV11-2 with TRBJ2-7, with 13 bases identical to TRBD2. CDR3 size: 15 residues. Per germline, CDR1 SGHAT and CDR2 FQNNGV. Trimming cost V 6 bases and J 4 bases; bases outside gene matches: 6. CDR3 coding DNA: TGTGCCAGCAGACAGGAGGGACTAGCGGGATACGAGCAGTACTTC. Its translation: CASRQEGLAGYEQYF.

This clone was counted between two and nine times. CDR3 DNA sequence: TGCGCCAGCAGGCCTAGCGGGGGCCTTTGGAACATTCAGTACTTC. This codes for CASRPSGGLWNIQYF. The chain has TRBV5-1 and TRBJ2-4; 10 bases align to TRBD2. The germline V gene encodes CDR1 SGHRS and CDR2 YFSETQ. The junction had 9 bases not matched to a gene; V was cut back by 5 bases and J by 7 bases. The CDR3 is 15 residues long.

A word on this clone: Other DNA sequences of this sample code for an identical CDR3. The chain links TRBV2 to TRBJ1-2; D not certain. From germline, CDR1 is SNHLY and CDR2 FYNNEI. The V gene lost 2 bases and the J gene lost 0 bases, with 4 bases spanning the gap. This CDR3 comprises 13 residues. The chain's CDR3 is CASSESANYGYTF. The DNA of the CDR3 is TGTGCCAGCAGTGAATCAGCTAACTATGGCTACACCTTC. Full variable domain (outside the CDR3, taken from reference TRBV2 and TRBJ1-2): EPEVTQTPSHQVTQMGQEVILRCVPISNHLYFYWYRQILGQKVEFLVSFYNNEISEKSEIFDDQFSVERPDGSNFTLKIRSTKLEDSAMYFCASSESANYGYTFGSGTRLTVV.

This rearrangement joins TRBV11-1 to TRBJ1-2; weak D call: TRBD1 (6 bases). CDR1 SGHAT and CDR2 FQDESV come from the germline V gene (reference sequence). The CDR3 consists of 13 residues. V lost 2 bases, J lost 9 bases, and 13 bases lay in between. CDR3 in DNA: TGTGCCAGCAGCTTAAGGGGGAGGGATAGCTACACCTTC. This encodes CASSLRGRDSYTF.

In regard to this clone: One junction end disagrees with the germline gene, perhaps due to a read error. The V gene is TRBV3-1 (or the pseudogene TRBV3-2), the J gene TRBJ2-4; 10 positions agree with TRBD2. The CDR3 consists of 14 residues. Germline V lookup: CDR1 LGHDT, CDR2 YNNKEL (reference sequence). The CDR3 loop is CASSQDASGRARHF. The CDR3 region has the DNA TGTGCCAGCAGCCAAGACGCGAGCGGGAGGGCCAGGCACTTC.

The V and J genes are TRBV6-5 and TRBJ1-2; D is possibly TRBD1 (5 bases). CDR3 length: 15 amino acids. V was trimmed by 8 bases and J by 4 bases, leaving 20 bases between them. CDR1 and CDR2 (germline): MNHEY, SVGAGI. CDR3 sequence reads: CASFPGHGGSYGYTF. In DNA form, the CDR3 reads TGTGCCAGCTTCCCGGGCCACGGGGGAAGCTATGGCTACACCTTC.

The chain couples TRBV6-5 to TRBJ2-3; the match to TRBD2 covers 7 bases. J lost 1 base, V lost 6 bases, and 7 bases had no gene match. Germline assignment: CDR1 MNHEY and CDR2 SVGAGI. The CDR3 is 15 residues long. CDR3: CASRTRGVGTDTQYF. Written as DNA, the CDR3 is TGTGCCAGCAGAACACGGGGGGTTGGCACAGATACGCAGTATTTT.

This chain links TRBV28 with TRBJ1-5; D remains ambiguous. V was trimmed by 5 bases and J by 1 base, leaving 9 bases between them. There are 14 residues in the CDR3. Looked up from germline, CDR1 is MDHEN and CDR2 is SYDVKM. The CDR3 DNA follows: TGTGCCAGCAGTACGGCGGAGAGCAATCAGCCCCAGCATTTT. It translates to CASSTAESNQPQHF.

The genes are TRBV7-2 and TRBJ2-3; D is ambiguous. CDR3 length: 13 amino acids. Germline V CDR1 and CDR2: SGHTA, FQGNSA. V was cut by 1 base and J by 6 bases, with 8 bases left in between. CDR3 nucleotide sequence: TGTGCCAGCAGCTTAGGTTTATCGGATACGCAGTATTTT. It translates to CASSLGLSDTQYF.

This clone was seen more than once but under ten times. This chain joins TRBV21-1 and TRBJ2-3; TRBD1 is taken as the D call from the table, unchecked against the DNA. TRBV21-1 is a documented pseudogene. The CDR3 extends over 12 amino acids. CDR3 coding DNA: TGTGCCCCAGGGGTGAGGACAGATACGCAGTATTTT. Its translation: CAPGVRTDTQYF.